The source of this T cell receptor beta chain is a study of response to subunit inactivated influenza vaccine. Overall study results and limits: Authors proposed each seasonal influenza vaccination draws in few new T cells.

TCRdb re-analysed the RT-PCR reads in MiXCR, keeping a single row per CDR3 protein. Of roughly 290,000 distinct CDR3 sequences listed, roughly 22% were seen once; the top ten hold around 9.6%. Details on this clonotype: The antigen is not known.

The CDR3 is 14 residues long. V dropped 1 base and J dropped 5 bases, with 9 bases sitting between them. The sample here was PBMCs from blood, taken less than 22 months after vaccination. The sequence came from a man aged 45-69 years who received an inactivated influenza vaccine. The rearrangement joins TRBV12-3 or TRBV12-4 to TRBJ1-5, with D possibly being TRBD1 (6 bases). CDR3 protein: CASSLGGPDQPQHF. The CDR3 bases are TGTGCCAGCAGTTTAGGGGGGCCTGATCAGCCCCAGCATTTT.